This T cell receptor (beta chain) was identified during a study of T cells in localized non-small cell lung cancer. Study observations and caveats: In adjacent lung, a median roughly 62 of the top 100 tumor clones were found. A denser population of T cells in blood accompanied longer overall survival. Peak T cell clonality was found in uninvolved adjacent lung, exceeding tumor.

Worth noting for this clone: Its antigen is undetermined.

TCRdb's table, derived via immunoSEQ multiplex PCR, lists solely in-frame clones and lacks some. The table has more than 20,000 clones, 88% seen once. The specimen comprised PBMCs, sampled before any cancer treatment. The source of this sequence is a man aged 40-75 years with stage II squamous cell lung carcinoma.

In DNA form, the CDR3 reads TGCGCCAGCAGTGATGGGGGGCCCCAAGAGACCCAGTACTTC. It yields the protein CASSDGGPQETQYF. The chain joins TRBV10-1 to TRBJ2-5, with D perhaps TRBD1 or TRBD2 (6 bases each). The CDR3 totals 14 residues. V was shortened by 3 bases and J by 1 base, with 9 bases between the two germline ends. The germline V gene has CDR1 WNHNN and CDR2 SYGVQD (reference sequence).